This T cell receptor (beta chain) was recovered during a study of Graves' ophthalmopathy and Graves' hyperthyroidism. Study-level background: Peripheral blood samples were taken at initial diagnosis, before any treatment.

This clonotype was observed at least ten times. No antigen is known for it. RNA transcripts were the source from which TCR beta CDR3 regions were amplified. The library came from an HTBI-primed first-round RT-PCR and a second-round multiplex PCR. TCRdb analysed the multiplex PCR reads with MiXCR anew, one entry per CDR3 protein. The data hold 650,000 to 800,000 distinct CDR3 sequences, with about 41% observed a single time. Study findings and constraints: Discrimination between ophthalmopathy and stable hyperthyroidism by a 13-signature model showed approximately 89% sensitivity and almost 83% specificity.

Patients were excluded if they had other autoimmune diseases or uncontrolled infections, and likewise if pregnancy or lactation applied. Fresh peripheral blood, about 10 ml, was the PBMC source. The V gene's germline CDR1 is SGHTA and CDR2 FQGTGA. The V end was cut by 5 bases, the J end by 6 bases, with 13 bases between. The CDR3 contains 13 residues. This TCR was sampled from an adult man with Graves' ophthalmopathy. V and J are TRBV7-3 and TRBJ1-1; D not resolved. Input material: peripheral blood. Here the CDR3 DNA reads TGTGCCAGCAGCCCCCAGGAGGACTCTGAAGCTTTCTTT. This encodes CASSPQEDSEAFF.